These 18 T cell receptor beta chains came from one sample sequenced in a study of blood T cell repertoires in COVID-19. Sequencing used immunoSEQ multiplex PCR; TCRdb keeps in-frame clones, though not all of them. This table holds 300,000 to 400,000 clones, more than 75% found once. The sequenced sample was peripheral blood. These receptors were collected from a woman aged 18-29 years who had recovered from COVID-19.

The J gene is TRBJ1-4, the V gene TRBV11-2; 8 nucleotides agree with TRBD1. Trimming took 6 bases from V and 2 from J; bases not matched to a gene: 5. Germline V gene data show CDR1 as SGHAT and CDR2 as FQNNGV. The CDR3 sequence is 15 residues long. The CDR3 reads CASRSDRVTNEKLFF. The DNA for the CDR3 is TGTGCCAGCAGATCGGACAGGGTGACTAATGAAAAACTGTTTTTT.

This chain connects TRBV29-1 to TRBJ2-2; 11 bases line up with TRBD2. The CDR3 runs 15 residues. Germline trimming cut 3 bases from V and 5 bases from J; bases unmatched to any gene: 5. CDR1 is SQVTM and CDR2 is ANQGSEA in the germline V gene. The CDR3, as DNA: TGCAGCGTTGAGGTTAGCGGGAGGGAAACCGGGGAGCTGTTTTTT. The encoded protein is CSVEVSGRETGELFF.

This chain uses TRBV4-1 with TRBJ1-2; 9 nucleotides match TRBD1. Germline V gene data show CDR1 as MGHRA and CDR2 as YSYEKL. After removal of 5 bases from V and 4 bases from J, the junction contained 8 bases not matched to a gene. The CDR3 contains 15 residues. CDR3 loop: CASSSPGTGFYGYTF. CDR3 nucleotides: TGCGCCAGCAGCTCTCCCGGGACAGGGTTCTATGGCTACACCTTC.

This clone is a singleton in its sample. The CDR3 DNA sequence: TGTGCCAGCAGTTGGGACTATTACTACGAGCAGTACGTC. Protein product: CASSWDYYYEQYV. V and J are TRBV6-6 and TRBJ2-7; 7 bases line up with TRBD2. CDR3 length: 13 amino acids. V shed 4 bases and J 3 bases; nucleotides not matched to a gene: 3. Per germline, CDR1 MNHNY and CDR2 SVGAGI (reference sequence).

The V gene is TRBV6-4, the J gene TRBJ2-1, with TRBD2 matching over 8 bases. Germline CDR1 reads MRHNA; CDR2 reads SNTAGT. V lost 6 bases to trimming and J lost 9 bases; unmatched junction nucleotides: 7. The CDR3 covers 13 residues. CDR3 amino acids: CASSRLATAEQFF. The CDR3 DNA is TGTGCCAGCAGCAGACTAGCGACGGCTGAGCAGTTCTTC.

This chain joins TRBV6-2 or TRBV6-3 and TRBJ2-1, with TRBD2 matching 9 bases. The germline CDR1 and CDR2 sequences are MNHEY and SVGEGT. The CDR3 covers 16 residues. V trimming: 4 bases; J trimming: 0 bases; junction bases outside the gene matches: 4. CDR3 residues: CASSSLAGSSYNEQFF. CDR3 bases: TGTGCCAGCAGTTCCCTAGCGGGGAGCTCCTACAATGAGCAGTTCTTC.

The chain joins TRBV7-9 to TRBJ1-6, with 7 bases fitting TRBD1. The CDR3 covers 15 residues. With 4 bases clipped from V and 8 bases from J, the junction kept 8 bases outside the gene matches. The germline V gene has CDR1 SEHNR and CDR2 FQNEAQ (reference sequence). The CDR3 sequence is CASSSNRDSYSPLHF. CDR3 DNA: TGTGCCAGCAGCTCGAACCGGGACAGCTATTCACCCCTCCACTTT. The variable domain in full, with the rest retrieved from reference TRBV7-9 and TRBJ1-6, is DTGVSQNPRHKITKRGQNVTFRCDPISEHNRLYWYRQTLGQGPEFLTYFQNEAQLEKSRLLSDRFSAERPKGSFSTLEIQRTEQGDSAMYLCASSSNRDSYSPLHFGNGTRLTVT.

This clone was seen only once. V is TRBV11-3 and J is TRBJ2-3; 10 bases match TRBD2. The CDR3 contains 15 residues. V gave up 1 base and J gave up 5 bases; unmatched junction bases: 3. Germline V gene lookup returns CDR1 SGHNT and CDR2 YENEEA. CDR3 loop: CASSLVLAGVDTQYF. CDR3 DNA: TGTGCCAGCAGCTTAGTTCTAGCGGGAGTAGATACGCAGTATTTT.

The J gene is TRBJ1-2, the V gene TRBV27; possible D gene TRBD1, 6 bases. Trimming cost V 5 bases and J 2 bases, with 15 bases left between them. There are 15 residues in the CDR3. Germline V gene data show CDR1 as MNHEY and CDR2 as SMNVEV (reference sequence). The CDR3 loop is CASSPSLGQNYGYTF. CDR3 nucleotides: TGTGCCAGCAGTCCATCCCTTGGACAGAACTATGGCTACACCTTC.

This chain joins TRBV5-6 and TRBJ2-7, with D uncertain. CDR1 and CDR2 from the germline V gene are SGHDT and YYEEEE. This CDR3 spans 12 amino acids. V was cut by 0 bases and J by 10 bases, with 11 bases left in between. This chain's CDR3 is CASSLERGEQYV. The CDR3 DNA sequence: TGTGCCAGCAGCTTGGAAAGAGGAGAACAGTACGTC.

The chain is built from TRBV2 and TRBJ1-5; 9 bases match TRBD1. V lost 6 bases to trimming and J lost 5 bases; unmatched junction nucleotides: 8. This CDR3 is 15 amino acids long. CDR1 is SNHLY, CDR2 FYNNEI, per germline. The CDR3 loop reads CASRRDRGAYQPQHF. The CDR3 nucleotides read TGTGCCAGCAGAAGAGACAGGGGGGCCTATCAGCCCCAGCATTTT.

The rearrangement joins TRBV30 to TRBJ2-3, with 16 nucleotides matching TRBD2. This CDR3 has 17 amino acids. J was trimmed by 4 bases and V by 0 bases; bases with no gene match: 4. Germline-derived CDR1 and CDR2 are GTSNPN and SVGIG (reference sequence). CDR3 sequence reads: CAWSVKGLAGGPDTQYF. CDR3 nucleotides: TGTGCCTGGAGTGTAAAGGGACTAGCGGGAGGGCCAGATACGCAGTATTTT.

CDR3 DNA sequence: TGTGCCAGCAGTGGACTAGCGGGAGCTCCCGGGGAGCTGTTTTTT. Its translation: CASSGLAGAPGELFF. J is TRBJ2-2 and V is TRBV6-2 or TRBV6-3, with TRBD2 matching over 13 bases. Trimming took 5 bases from V and 6 from J; bases not matched to a gene: 3. Germline V gives CDR1 MNHEY, CDR2 SVGEGT. CDR3 length: 15 amino acids.

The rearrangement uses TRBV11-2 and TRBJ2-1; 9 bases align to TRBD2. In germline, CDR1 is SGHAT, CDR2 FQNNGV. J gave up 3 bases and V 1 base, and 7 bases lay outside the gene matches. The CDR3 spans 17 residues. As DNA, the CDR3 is TGTGCCAGCAGCTTAGTTACGACTAGCGGAAACTACAATGAGCAGTTCTTC. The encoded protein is CASSLVTTSGNYNEQFF.

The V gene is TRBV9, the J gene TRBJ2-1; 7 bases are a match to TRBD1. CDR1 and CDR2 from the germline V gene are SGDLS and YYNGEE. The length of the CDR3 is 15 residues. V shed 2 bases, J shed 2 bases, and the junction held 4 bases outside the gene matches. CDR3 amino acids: CASSVMTGPYNEQFF. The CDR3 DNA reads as TGTGCCAGCAGCGTCATGACAGGGCCCTACAATGAGCAGTTCTTC.

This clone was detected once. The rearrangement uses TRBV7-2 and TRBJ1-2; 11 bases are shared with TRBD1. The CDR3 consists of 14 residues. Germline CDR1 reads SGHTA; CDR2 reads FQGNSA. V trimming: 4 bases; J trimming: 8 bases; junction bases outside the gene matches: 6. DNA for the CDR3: TGTGCCAGCAGCTCCCCGGGACAGGGGGGAGGCTACACCTTC. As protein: CASSSPGQGGGYTF. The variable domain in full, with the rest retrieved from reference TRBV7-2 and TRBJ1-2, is GAGVSQSPSNKVTEKGKDVELRCDPISGHTALYWYRQSLGQGLEFLIYFQGNSAPDKSGLPSDRFSAERTGGSVSTLTIQRTQQEDSAVYLCASSSPGQGGGYTFGSGTRLTVV.

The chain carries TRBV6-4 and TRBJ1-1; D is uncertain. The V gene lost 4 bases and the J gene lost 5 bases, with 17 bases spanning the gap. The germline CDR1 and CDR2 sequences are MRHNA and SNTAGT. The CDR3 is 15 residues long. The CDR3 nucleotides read TGTGCCAGCAGTGTTTCGGCGGCTCCGAGGACTGAAGCTTTCTTT. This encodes CASSVSAAPRTEAFF.

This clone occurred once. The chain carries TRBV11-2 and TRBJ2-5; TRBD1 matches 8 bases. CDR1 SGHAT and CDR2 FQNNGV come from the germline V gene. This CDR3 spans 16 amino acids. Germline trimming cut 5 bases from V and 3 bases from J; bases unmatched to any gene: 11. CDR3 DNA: TGTGCCAGCAGCCCAAAGACCACAGGGGGTAAAGAGACCCAGTACTTC. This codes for CASSPKTTGGKETQYF.